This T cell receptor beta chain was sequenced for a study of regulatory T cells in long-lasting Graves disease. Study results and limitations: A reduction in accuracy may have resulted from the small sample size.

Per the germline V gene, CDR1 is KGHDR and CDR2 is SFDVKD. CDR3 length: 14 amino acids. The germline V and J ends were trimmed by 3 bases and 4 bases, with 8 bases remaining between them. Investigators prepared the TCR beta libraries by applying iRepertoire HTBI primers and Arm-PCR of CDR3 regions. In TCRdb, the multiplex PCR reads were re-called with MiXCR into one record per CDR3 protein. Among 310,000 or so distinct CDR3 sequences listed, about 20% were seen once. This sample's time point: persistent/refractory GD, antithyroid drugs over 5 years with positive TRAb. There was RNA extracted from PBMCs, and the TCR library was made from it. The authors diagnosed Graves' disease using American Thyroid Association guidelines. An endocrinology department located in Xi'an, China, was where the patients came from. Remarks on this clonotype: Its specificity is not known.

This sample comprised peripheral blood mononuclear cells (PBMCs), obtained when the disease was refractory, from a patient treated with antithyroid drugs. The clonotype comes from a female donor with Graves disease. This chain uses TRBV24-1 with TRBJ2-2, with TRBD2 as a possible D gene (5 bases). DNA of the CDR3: TGTGCCACCAGTGATCCGGGGAGCACCGGGGAGCTGTTTTTT. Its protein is CATSDPGSTGELFF.